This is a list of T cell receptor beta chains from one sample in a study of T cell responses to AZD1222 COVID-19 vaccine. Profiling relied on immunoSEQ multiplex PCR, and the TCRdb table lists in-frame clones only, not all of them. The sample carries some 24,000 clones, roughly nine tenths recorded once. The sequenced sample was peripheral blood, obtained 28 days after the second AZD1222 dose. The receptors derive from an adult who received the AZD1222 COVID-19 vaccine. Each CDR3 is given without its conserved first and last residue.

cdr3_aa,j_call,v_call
ASRIQGNTDTQY,TRBJ2-3,TRBV7-2
ASRPGLQGLSYEQY,TRBJ2-7,TRBV7-8
ASSLGSDYGYT,TRBJ1-2,TRBV7-6
AWSISGRYI,TRBJ2-3,TRBV30
ACGGSVDTQY,TRBJ2-3,TRBV12-3/TRBV12-4
ASSRDLGSGWKQY,TRBJ2-7,TRBV5-5
ASSRISSYNEQF,TRBJ2-1,TRBV7-7
ASSVVRDSPLH,TRBJ1-6,TRBV9
ASSVEEGSGSPLH,TRBJ1-6,TRBV9
ASSPPNLSANQPQH,TRBJ1-5,TRBV18